The clone carrying this T cell receptor (beta chain) showed up many times. Its antigen is unidentified. PBMCs were obtained from under 13 ml fresh peripheral blood. This specimen comes from a study of T cells in Graves' hyperthyroidism and ophthalmopathy. Study in general: Blood from the periphery was taken at initial diagnosis, before any treatment. Study results and caveats: Ophthalmopathy was identified by the model a median about 6.4 months ahead of onset. Expanded thyroid clonotypes (above 0.001) were mostly also found in blood.

Trimming took 3 bases from V and 4 from J; bases not matched to a gene: 2. CDR1 and CDR2 (germline): LGHDT, YNNKEL (reference sequence). The CDR3 is 13 residues long. RNA transcripts yielded amplified TCR beta CDR3 regions. When the TCR CDR3 underwent first-round RT-PCR, the HTBI primer set was used. TCRdb fed the multiplex PCR reads into MiXCR, producing one record per CDR3 protein. The table shows about 640,000 distinct CDR3 sequences, with roughly 15% occurring only once. The sequence was collected from a woman aged 45-65 years with Graves' ophthalmopathy. Sequencing was done on a sample of blood. The chain carries TRBV3-1 and TRBJ1-2; 7 nucleotides line up with TRBD1. CDR3 nucleotide sequence: TGTGCCAGCAGCCACCGGGACAGCTATGGCTACACCTTC. Its translation: CASSHRDSYGYTF.